A selection of T cell receptor beta chains follows, all from one sample in a study of read filtering for tumor transcriptome and immune sequencing. TCRdb reprocessed the reads via MiXCR and lists one record per CDR3 protein. This sample yields around 50,000 distinct CDR3 sequences, of which 20% to 25% are seen a single time; 17% belongs to the top ten. The sample consisted of a population of CD138-negative cells sorted from bone marrow. Receptors were obtained from a donor at least 40 years old with multiple myeloma. CDR3s include the opening cysteine and the closing phenylalanine or tryptophan. D genes are given only for firm matches. Size tells how often a clone was seen (once, few, many) or the class of an expanded clone, and some rows leave it out.

>TRBJ2-2|TRBV7-9|-|many
TGTGCCAGCAGTACCCAGCACACCGGGGAGCTGTTTTTT
CASSTQHTGELFF
>TRBJ1-5|TRBV9|-|many
TGTGCCACCGAGGATAGGGGGTTCCTTAATCAGCCCCAGCATTTT
CATEDRGFLNQPQHF
>TRBJ1-1|TRBV5-1|TRBD1|many
TGCGCCAGCAGCATAGCATTGGGACAGACGAACACTGAAGCTTTCTTT
CASSIALGQTNTEAFF
>TRBJ2-7|TRBV20-1|TRBD2|few
TGCAGTGCTAGAGGTACTAGCGGGAGACTCTACGAGCAGTACTTC
CSARGTSGRLYEQYF
>TRBJ1-2|TRBV15|-|-
TGTGCCACCAGCAGAGAAGGAGGGGCCCCCCCTGGTGGCTACACCTTC
CATSREGGAPPGGYTF
>TRBJ1-1|TRBV5-1|-|many
TGCGCCAGCAGCCTTTTAGCTCAAAAGACTGAAGCTTTCTTT
CASSLLAQKTEAFF
>TRBJ2-4|TRBV7-9|-|few
TGTGCCAGCAGCTTAGTCGGGGGTGGAGGTAACATTCAGTACTTC
CASSLVGGGGNIQYF
>TRBJ2-7|TRBV28|-|many
TGTGCCAGCAGCTCCGGATCCCTTATCGGGGGCTACGAGCAGTACTTC
CASSSGSLIGGYEQYF
>TRBJ2-3|TRBV18|TRBD2|-
TGTGCCAGCTCAGCTAGCGGGGGAACAGATACGCAGTATTTT
CASSASGGTDTQYF
>TRBJ2-7|TRBV19|-|many
TGTGCCAGCCTAAAACGCCCGAAGTGGTCCTACGAGCAGTACTTC
CASLKRPKWSYEQYF
>TRBJ2-1|TRBV20-1|-|many
TGCAGTGCTAGAGATCCCGGGGGTTCTGACAATGAGCAGTTCTTC
CSARDPGGSDNEQFF
>TRBJ1-3|TRBV28|TRBD1|few
TGTGCCAGCATTGTAGGACAGGGGTTACGAAACACCATATATTTT
CASIVGQGLRNTIYF
>TRBJ2-3|TRBV27|TRBD2|many
TGTGCCAGCAGTTTCAGCGGGACGAGCACAGATACGCAGTATTTT
CASSFSGTSTDTQYF
>TRBJ2-7|TRBV28|TRBD1|many
TGTGCCAGCAGTTTCTCAGGGACAGGCGTATCCGAGCAGTACTTC
CASSFSGTGVSEQYF
>TRBJ2-3|TRBV20-1|-|-
TGCAGTGCTAGATCAAAGGGACTCCCTGCCCCAGATACGCAGTATTTT
CSARSKGLPAPDTQYF
>TRBJ2-3|TRBV19|-|many
TGTGCCAGTAGTGCAGTCTTAAGCACAGATACGCAGTATTTT
CASSAVLSTDTQYF
>TRBJ2-3|TRBV2|TRBD2|many
TGTGCCATCCCGGGGAGGGGCGGAGAGACAGATACGCAGTATTTT
CAIPGRGGETDTQYF
>TRBJ2-5|TRBV2|-|many
TGTGCCAGCAGTCCAGGGGCAGGAGAGACCCAGTACTTC
CASSPGAGETQYF
>TRBJ2-5|TRBV20-1|TRBD2|few
TGCAGTGCTGGGACTAGCGGGTACCAAGAGACCCAGTACTTC
CSAGTSGYQETQYF
>TRBJ2-2|TRBV4-2|-|many
TGTGCCAGCAGCCAAGTCCGAGGACAGACCGGGGAGCTGTTTTTT
CASSQVRGQTGELFF
>TRBJ1-1|TRBV5-6|-|few
TGTGCCAGCAGCCTATTGGGGATTTACACTGAAGCTTTCTTT
CASSLLGIYTEAFF
>TRBJ1-4|TRBV5-1|TRBD1|many
TGCGCCAGCAGCTTGGACAGGGGGTCGCCCTTTGGCGAAAAACTGTTTTTT
CASSLDRGSPFGEKLFF
>TRBJ2-7|TRBV25-1|TRBD2|many
TGTGCCAGCAGTGGACAGGAGCCCCATAGCGGGAGGACCGAGCAGTACTTC
CASSGQEPHSGRTEQYF
>TRBJ2-3|TRBV9|-|-
TGTGCCAGCAGCGAGCGTGTAACAGATACGCAGTATTTT
CASSERVTDTQYF
>TRBJ2-3|TRBV6-5|-|many
TGTGCCAGCAGTTACTCTCGAGTTATAGATACGCAGTATTTT
CASSYSRVIDTQYF
>TRBJ1-1|TRBV5-1|TRBD1|many
TGCGCCAGCAGCTTGCCCGGGACAGGGGCCACTGAAGCTTTCTTT
CASSLPGTGATEAFF
>TRBJ2-1|TRBV7-3|TRBD1|many
TGTGCCAGCAGCTTAAATGGGGGACAGGCCGAAAAGCAGTCCTTC
CASSLNGGQAEKQSF
>TRBJ2-5|TRBV28|TRBD1|many
TGTGCCAGCAGTTCATCGACAGGGCACGAGACCCAGTACTTC
CASSSSTGHETQYF
>TRBJ2-7|TRBV5-1|TRBD2|many
TGCGCCAGCAGACCCGAACTAGCGGGAGATTACGAGCAGTACTTC
CASRPELAGDYEQYF
>TRBJ2-2|TRBV3-1|TRBD1|many
TGTGCCAGCAGCCCCTTAAGGGGGCAAGACACCGGGGAGCTGTTTTTT
CASSPLRGQDTGELFF
>TRBJ2-3|TRBV11-3|TRBD1|many
TGTGCCAGCAGCCACGGGGACAGGAGCACAGATACGCAGTATTTT
CASSHGDRSTDTQYF
>TRBJ2-1|TRBV20-1|TRBD1|few
TGCAGTGCCGGAGCGGGACAGGGCGACAATGAGCAGTTCTTC
CSAGAGQGDNEQFF
>TRBJ2-7|TRBV28|-|many
TGTGCCAGCAGCCCCAGGGATGGGGACTACGAGCAGTACTTC
CASSPRDGDYEQYF
>TRBJ2-7|TRBV4-2|-|many
TGTGCCAGCAGCCGAGACAGGAACGAGCAGTACTTC
CASSRDRNEQYF
>TRBJ1-1|TRBV6-1|TRBD1|many
TGTGCCAGCACAAGGGGGCCTGACACTGAAGCTTTCTTT
CASTRGPDTEAFF
>TRBJ2-1|TRBV29-1|-|medium-sized
TGCAGCGTCCAGGGGACAGCCGCGGGGGGACGGGGGCAGTTCTTC
CSVQGTAAGGRGQFF
>TRBJ1-4|TRBV20-1|-|many
TGCAGTGCTAGGGGCGCAGCCTATAATGAAAAACTGTTTTTT
CSARGAAYNEKLFF